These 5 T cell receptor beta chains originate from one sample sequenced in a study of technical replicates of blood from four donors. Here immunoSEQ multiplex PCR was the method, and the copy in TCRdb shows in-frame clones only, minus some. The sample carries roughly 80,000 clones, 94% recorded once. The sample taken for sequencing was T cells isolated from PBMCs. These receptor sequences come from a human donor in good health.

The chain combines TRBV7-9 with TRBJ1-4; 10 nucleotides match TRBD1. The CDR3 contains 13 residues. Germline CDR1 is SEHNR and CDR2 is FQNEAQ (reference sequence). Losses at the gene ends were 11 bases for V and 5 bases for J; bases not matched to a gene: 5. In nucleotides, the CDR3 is TGTGCCTCACCGGGACAGGGGAATGAAAAACTGTTTTTT. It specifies CASPGQGNEKLFF. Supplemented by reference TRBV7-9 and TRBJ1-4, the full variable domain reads DTGVSQNPRHKITKRGQNVTFRCDPISEHNRLYWYRQTLGQGPEFLTYFQNEAQLEKSRLLSDRFSAERPKGSFSTLEIQRTEQGDSAMYLCASPGQGNEKLFFGSGTQLSVL.

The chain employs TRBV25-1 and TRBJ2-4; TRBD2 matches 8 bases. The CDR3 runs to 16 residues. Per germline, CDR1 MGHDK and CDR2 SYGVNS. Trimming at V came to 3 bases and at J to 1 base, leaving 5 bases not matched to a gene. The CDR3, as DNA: TGTGCCAGCAGTGATGGGGAGCGGGAGGCCAAAAACATTCAGTACTTC. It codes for CASSDGEREAKNIQYF.

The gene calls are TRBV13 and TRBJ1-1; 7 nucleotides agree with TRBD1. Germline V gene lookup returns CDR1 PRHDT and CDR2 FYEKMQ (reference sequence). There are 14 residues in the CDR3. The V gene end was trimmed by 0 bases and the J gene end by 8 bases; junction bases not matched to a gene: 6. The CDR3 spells CASSLGTGVREAFF. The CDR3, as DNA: TGTGCCAGCAGCTTAGGAACAGGGGTTCGAGAAGCTTTCTTT.

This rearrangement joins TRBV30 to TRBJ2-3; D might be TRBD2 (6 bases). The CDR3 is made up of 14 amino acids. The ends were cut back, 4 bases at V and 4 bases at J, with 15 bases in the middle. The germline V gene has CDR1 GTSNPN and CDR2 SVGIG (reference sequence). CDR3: CAWIRLEGADTQYF. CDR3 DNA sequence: TGTGCCTGGATTCGTTTGGAGGGCGCAGATACGCAGTATTTT.

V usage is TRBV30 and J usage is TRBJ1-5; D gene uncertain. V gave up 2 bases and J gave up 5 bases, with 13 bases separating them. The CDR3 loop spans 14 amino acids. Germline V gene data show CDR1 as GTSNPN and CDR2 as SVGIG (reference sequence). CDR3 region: CAWSTGRGYQPQHF. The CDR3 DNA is TGTGCCTGGAGTACCGGTCGGGGTTATCAGCCCCAGCATTTT. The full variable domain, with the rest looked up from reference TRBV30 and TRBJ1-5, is SQTIHQWPATLVQPVGSPLSLECTVEGTSNPNLYWYRQAAGRGLQLLFYSVGIGQISSEVPQNLSASRPQDRQFILSSKKLLLSDSGFYLCAWSTGRGYQPQHFGDGTRLSIL.